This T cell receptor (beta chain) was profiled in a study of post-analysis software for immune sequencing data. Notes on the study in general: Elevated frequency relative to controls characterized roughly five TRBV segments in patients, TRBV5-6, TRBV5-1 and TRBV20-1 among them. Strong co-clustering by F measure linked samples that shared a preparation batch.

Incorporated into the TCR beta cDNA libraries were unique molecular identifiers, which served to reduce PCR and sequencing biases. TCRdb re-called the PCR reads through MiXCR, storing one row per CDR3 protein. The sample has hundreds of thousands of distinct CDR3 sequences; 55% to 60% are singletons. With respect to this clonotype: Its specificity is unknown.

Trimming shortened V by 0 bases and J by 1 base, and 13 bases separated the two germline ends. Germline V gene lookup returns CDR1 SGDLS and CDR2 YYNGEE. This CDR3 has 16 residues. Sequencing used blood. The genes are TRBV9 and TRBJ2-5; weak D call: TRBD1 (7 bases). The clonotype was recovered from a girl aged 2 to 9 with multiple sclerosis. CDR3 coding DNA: TGTGCCAGCAGCGTAGTAGGCGGGACAGTCCAAGAGACCCAGTACTTC. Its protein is CASSVVGGTVQETQYF. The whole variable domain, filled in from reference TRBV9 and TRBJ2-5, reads DSGVTQTPKHLITATGQRVTLRCSPRSGDLSVYWYQQSLDQGLQFLIQYYNGEERAKGNILERFSAQQFPDLHSELNLSSLELGDSALYFCASSVVGGTVQETQYFGPGTRLLVL.